Each of the 7 T cell receptor beta chains below was sequenced from the same sample in a study. TCRdb reprocessed the 5' RACE reads with MiXCR, giving one entry per CDR3 protein. The sample shows roughly 5,900 distinct CDR3 sequences, roughly two thirds of them seen only once. The sequenced sample consisted of memory CD4+ T cells sorted from a lymph node. Subset indicated: memory CD4+ T cells, CD4+CD45RO+CD25-. These receptors were obtained from a female donor with breast cancer.

The rearrangement joins TRBV7-2 to TRBJ2-5; D not resolved. CDR1 and CDR2 (germline): SGHTA, FQGNSA. The CDR3 spans 13 residues. Trimming removed 1 base at V and 2 bases at J, with 5 bases between. DNA for the CDR3: TGTGCCAGCAGCTTAGGCACACAAGAGACCCAGTACTTC. This encodes CASSLGTQETQYF.

The chain joins TRBV4-1 to TRBJ2-5; TRBD2 matches at 9 bases. The CDR3 has 16 residues. J lost 5 bases, V lost 3 bases, and 10 bases had no gene match. In germline, CDR1 is MGHRA, CDR2 YSYEKL. CDR3 sequence: CASSHPAAGGRETQYF. CDR3 coding DNA: TGCGCCAGCAGCCATCCAGCGGCGGGAGGGCGGGAGACCCAGTACTTC.

The rearrangement joins TRBV4-1 to TRBJ2-4; 8 bases match TRBD1. CDR3 length: 14 residues. The J segment lost 9 bases and the V segment lost 3 bases, leaving 7 bases of the junction unmatched. Per germline, CDR1 MGHRA and CDR2 YSYEKL. The CDR3 region is CASSQQGAQSIQYF. As DNA, the CDR3 is TGCGCCAGCAGCCAGCAGGGGGCGCAGAGCATTCAGTACTTC.

V usage is TRBV5-1 and J usage is TRBJ1-1; D is unclear. V lost 4 bases and J lost 1, with 11 bases in between. Germline CDR1 SGHRS, CDR2 YFSETQ. CDR3 length: 14 residues. Written as DNA, the CDR3 is TGCGCCAGCAGCACGACACAGACGAACACTGAAGCTTTCTTT. Translating gives CASSTTQTNTEAFF.

CDR3 sequence reads: CASSSLSQGASGANVLTF. The CDR3 DNA sequence: TGCGCCAGCAGCTCCCTATCCCAGGGGGCCTCTGGGGCCAACGTCCTGACTTTC. This chain connects TRBV5-1 to TRBJ2-6; TRBD1 matches at 8 bases. Germline-derived CDR1 and CDR2 are SGHRS and YFSETQ. This CDR3 contains 18 residues. The ends lost 3 bases at V and 0 bases at J; junction bases unmatched: 8.

V is TRBV15 and J is TRBJ2-5; 8 positions match TRBD2. The CDR3 spans 13 residues. V lost 5 bases to trimming and J lost 5 bases; unmatched junction nucleotides: 4. Germline V gives CDR1 LNHNV, CDR2 YYDKDF (reference sequence). As DNA, the CDR3 is TGTGCCACCAGCGCGGGAGGCCGGGAGACCCAGTACTTC. It encodes CATSAGGRETQYF. Drawing the rest from reference TRBV15 and TRBJ2-5, the complete variable domain is DAMVIQNPRYQVTQFGKPVTLSCSQTLNHNVMYWYQQKSSQAPKLLFHYYDKDFNNEADTPDNFQSRRPNTSFCFLDIRSPGLGDTAMYLCATSAGGRETQYFGPGTRLLVL.

The CDR3 nucleotides are TGCAGTGTTATCGGCGATGGGCGCAATGAGCAGTTCTTC. Protein product: CSVIGDGRNEQFF. The chain links TRBV20-1 to TRBJ2-1; D is unclear. The ends were cut back, 7 bases at V and 6 bases at J, with 16 bases in the middle. The germline CDR1 and CDR2 sequences are DFQATT and SNEGSKA (reference sequence). The CDR3 loop spans 13 amino acids.